The 3 T cell receptor beta chains below were found in one sample sequenced in a study of tumor and adjacent non-tumor tissue in lung cancer. This sample's RNA came from whole unsorted tissue. More than 3 cm separated this lung sample from the edge of the tumor. The library came from three nested PCR rounds adapted from ARM-PCR protocols. TCRdb called the multiplex PCR reads again in MiXCR, with one record for every CDR3 protein. The sample lists tens of thousands of distinct CDR3 sequences; approximately 82% were seen once. Sequencing used distant non-tumor lung tissue. These receptors came from a man in his 70s with non-small cell lung cancer.

As concerns this clonotype: The junction and the germline gene differ at one end; a read error may be behind it. This chain links TRBV4-3 with TRBJ2-3; 10 bases match TRBD2. Germline CDR1 is LGHNA and CDR2 is YSLEER. This CDR3 is built from 17 residues. Here the CDR3 DNA reads TGCGTCAGCAGCCAAGATGGACCTAGCGGGAGAACAGATACGCGGTATTTT. The encoded protein is CVSSQDGPSGRTDTRYF.

This clonotype was seen repeatedly, ten times or more. The J gene is TRBJ2-1, the V gene TRBV29-1; D may be TRBD2 (6 bases). Deletions cut 3 bases from V and 12 bases from J, with 12 bases between. This CDR3 has 11 residues. The germline V gene has CDR1 SQVTM and CDR2 ANQGSEA. The CDR3 region is CSVEAGYVQFF. The CDR3, as DNA: TGCAGCGTTGAGGCGGGATACGTGCAGTTCTTC.

Details on this clonotype: A much larger clone sits a single nucleotide away, making a read error possible. This chain connects TRBV24-1 to TRBJ2-2; 7 nucleotides match TRBD1. The length of the CDR3 is 14 residues. From germline, CDR1 is KGHDR and CDR2 SFDVKD. The J segment lost 4 bases and the V segment lost 6 bases, leaving 4 bases of the junction unmatched. The CDR3 bases are TGTGCCACCAGTAAGGCAGGGGGCACCGGGGAGCTGTTTTTT. The encoded protein is CATSKAGGTGELFF.